The source of this T cell receptor beta chain is a study of T cell responses to AZD1222 COVID-19 vaccine. Across the study: Samples with a second dose at about 4 or about 12 weeks were pooled together.

Libraries were prepared by immunoSEQ multiplex PCR; TCRdb keeps only in-frame clonotypes and omits some of them. The sample carries roughly 120,000 clones, around 87% recorded once. Overall study results and limits: Baseline seropositivity characterized only six AZD1222 recipients. In the spike-specific TCR repertoire, nearly half reportedly target unmutated variant regions.

This clone was detected only a few times. Its antigen remains unidentified. This specimen was peripheral blood, taken on day 0 of AZD1222 vaccination. The receptor's source is an adult in good health.

The CDR3 nucleotides are TGTGCCAGCAGCCCTAGGACAGGGGCCATGAACACTGAAGCTTTCTTT. Its protein product is CASSPRTGAMNTEAFF. The chain links TRBV7-9 to TRBJ1-1, with 9 bases aligning to TRBD1. J gave up 0 bases and V 5 bases, and 7 bases lay outside the gene matches. This CDR3 is built from 16 residues. Germline V gene data show CDR1 as SEHNR and CDR2 as FQNEAQ (reference sequence).